Reported below is one T cell receptor (beta chain). Its binding antigen is unknown. No quality values exist for individual bases; no much larger clone is one base distant. TCRbeta CDR3 regions were amplified from genomic DNA using the immunoSEQ Assay, a bias-controlled multiplex PCR. The paper's data handling went like this. Within the assay, amplification of reference gene primers was used to estimate how many nucleated cells each sample contained. To quantify the absolute abundance of each unique TCRbeta CDR3 rearrangement, sequence reads were collapsed and filtered. Productive Simpson clonality was computed per sample as the square root of Simpson's diversity index over productive rearrangements. Here the immuneACCESS table is served through TCRdb, limited to in-frame sequences with V and J called. Missing clones are a known gap in these copies; in checked studies unresolved V genes cover under half, and the rest lacks a known reason. V and J calls and clone size are copied from that table; D and trimming were computed from the DNA. The sample yields approximately 190,000 clones; around 90% were counted once. The top ten clonotypes cover 20% to 25% of the sample.

Whole blood was collected in K2EDTA tubes by collaborating institutions according to the institutions' own protocols. For TCRbeta analysis, collaborators shipped samples as frozen whole blood, isolated PBMCs, or DNA extracted from either of those sample types. The germline V gene yields SGHNT for CDR1 and YENEEA for CDR2. V and J are truncated by 1 base and 5 bases respectively, leaving an intervening sequence of 13 bases. Counted from cysteine to phenylalanine, this CDR3 has 15 amino acids. Left in the record is the CDR3 DNA by itself, 45 bases read in frame from the first base. This record belongs to a study of blood T cell repertoires in COVID-19 (dated by TCRdb to the early 2020s). In terms of the full investigation: Samples from collaborators originated in the United States, Italy and Spain and spanned both the acute and convalescent phases of COVID-19. Where HLA class I and class II types were available, the types were taken from metadata supplied by the sample provider, not from assay-based typing. The repertoires were made available in a free public database intended to serve as a resource for research on the immune response to SARS-CoV-2. The material from the prospective study consisted of cDNA or gDNA derived from T cells, B-cell-depleted T cells, or PBMCs. Nearly every sample came with metadata listing a de-identified subject ID, COVID-19 status, age in years and sex. The dataset comprised deeply sampled blood TCRbeta repertoires from subjects exposed to, actively infected with, or recovered from COVID-19. Samples were obtained from the ongoing ImmuneRACE study (first 160 participants) and from some 1,200 subjects provided by 6 global collaborators.

What the study reported, not specific to this receptor: Clinical and demographic metadata were provided uncurated, with the amount varying by source and participant.

The receptor chain draws on TRBV11-3 and TRBJ2-3, with TRBD1 as a weak D call on 8 bases. The source is a man aged 55 to 70 with active or convalescent COVID-19. Material: peripheral blood. The CDR3 region has the sequence CASSLGQGRGDTQYF. In nucleotides, the sequence is TGTGCCAGCAGCTTAGGACAGGGGAGGGGAGATACGCAGTATTTT.